These 19 T cell receptor beta chains were sequenced from one sample in a study of T cell responses to AZD1222 COVID-19 vaccine. Here immunoSEQ multiplex PCR was the method, and the copy in TCRdb shows in-frame clones only, minus some. The sample records about 120,000 clones, 87% being singletons. Sequencing used peripheral blood, obtained on day 0 of AZD1222 vaccination. The receptors stem from an adult in good health.

The rearrangement links TRBV10-3 to TRBJ2-7; no firm D call. From germline, CDR1 is ENHRY and CDR2 SYGVKD. The CDR3 runs to 13 residues. V was clipped by 7 bases and J by 3 bases, with 13 bases between them. CDR3 coding DNA: TGTGCCATCACCGATGAACAAGTCTACGAGCAGTACTTC. It codes for CAITDEQVYEQYF.

The genes are TRBV27 and TRBJ1-5; TRBD1 matches at 10 bases. The CDR3 has 16 amino acids. Germline loops: CDR1 MNHEY, CDR2 SMNVEV (reference sequence). V lost 4 bases, J lost 2 bases, and 5 bases stayed unmatched. The CDR3 spells CASSSSGTGGNQPQHF. Here the CDR3 DNA reads TGTGCCAGCAGTTCCTCCGGGACAGGGGGCAATCAGCCCCAGCATTTT.

The chain uses TRBV7-9 and TRBJ1-3; D ambiguous. This CDR3 has 12 residues. Trimming cost V 5 bases and J 4 bases, with 6 bases left between them. CDR1 is SEHNR and CDR2 is FQNEAQ in the germline V gene (reference sequence). The CDR3 here is CASSQTGNTIYF. The CDR3 bases are TGTGCCAGCAGCCAAACGGGAAACACCATATATTTT.

This chain joins TRBV27 and TRBJ2-7, with 8 positions matching TRBD1. CDR1 is MNHEY and CDR2 is SMNVEV in the germline V gene (reference sequence). The CDR3 loop spans 15 amino acids. V gave up 5 bases and J gave up 2 bases; unmatched junction bases: 8. The CDR3 loop reads CASSPMDRVAYEQYF. In DNA, the CDR3 is TGTGCCAGCAGTCCCATGGACAGGGTAGCCTACGAGCAGTACTTC.

The V and J genes are TRBV20-1 and TRBJ1-2; D is unresolved. This CDR3 spans 12 amino acids. The germline gives CDR1 DFQATT, CDR2 SNEGSKA (reference sequence). The V and J ends lost 3 bases and 6 bases respectively, with 11 bases between them. In DNA form, the CDR3 reads TGCAGTGCTAGTCCGGGGAACGATGGCTACACCTTC. It specifies CSASPGNDGYTF.

The V and J genes are TRBV7-2 and TRBJ1-4; 10 bases align to TRBD1. CDR3 length: 14 amino acids. The V segment lost 5 bases and the J segment 11 bases; nucleotides outside the gene matches: 8. Germline V gene sequence: CDR1 SGHTA, CDR2 FQGNSA. The CDR3 DNA reads TGTGCCAGCAGCATAAGACAGGGGGCTGGGAAACTGTTTTTT. Protein sequence: CASSIRQGAGKLFF.

This chain connects TRBV10-2 to TRBJ2-3; TRBD1 matches 7 bases. V lost 5 bases, J lost 8 bases, and 7 bases stayed unmatched. In germline, CDR1 is WSHSY, CDR2 SAAADI. This CDR3 comprises 13 residues. CDR3 residues: CASSITGDGTQYF. The CDR3, as DNA: TGCGCCAGCAGTATAACAGGGGACGGTACGCAGTATTTT.

This chain connects TRBV5-8 to TRBJ1-5; D is perhaps TRBD1 (6 bases). The ends were cut back, 7 bases at V and 6 bases at J, with 17 bases in the middle. CDR3 length: 14 residues. Germline CDR1 SGHTS, CDR2 YDEGEE. This CDR3 is CASGREQGSQPQHF. CDR3 nucleotides: TGTGCCAGCGGTCGGGAACAGGGAAGTCAGCCCCAGCATTTT.

This clone was seen only once. For the CDR3, the DNA is TGTGCCAGCAGTTTCTCGACAGAGGTAGACACCTTC. Its translation is CASSFSTEVDTF. The J gene is TRBJ1-2, the V gene TRBV12-3 or TRBV12-4, with D possibly TRBD1 on 5 matching bases. The germline V and J ends were trimmed by 3 bases and 12 bases, with 14 bases remaining between them. The CDR3 is 12 residues long.

This clone came up a few times. The chain employs TRBV19 and TRBJ2-1; tentatively, D is TRBD2 (5 bases). This CDR3 spans 15 amino acids. Trimming stripped 1 base from V and 6 bases from J, with 13 bases between. Germline loops: CDR1 LNHDA, CDR2 SQIVND (reference sequence). CDR3 coding DNA: TGTGCCAGTAGTATAGGCTCCGGAGGCTTCAATGAGCAGTTCTTC. Protein sequence: CASSIGSGGFNEQFF.

The chain combines TRBV27 with TRBJ2-3; tentative D call: TRBD1 (5 bases). Trimming removed 1 base at V and 0 bases at J, with 8 bases between. CDR1 and CDR2 from the germline V gene are MNHEY and SMNVEV (reference sequence). This CDR3 spans 15 amino acids. This chain's CDR3 is CASSLWGASTDTQYF. CDR3 nucleotide sequence: TGTGCCAGCAGTTTATGGGGCGCGAGCACAGATACGCAGTATTTT.

The rearrangement links TRBV12-3 or TRBV12-4 to TRBJ2-3; no reliable D call. Between the trimmed V and J ends, which lost 5 bases and 14 bases, there was a span of 17 bases. The CDR3 sequence is 12 residues long. The CDR3, as DNA: TGTGCCAGCAGTGGCCGGCAGGCGGTTGGGTATTTT. It yields the protein CASSGRQAVGYF.

This chain connects TRBV3-1 (or the pseudogene TRBV3-2) to TRBJ2-3, with 13 bases fitting TRBD2. The length of the CDR3 is 17 residues. Germline V lookup: CDR1 LGHDT, CDR2 YNNKEL (reference sequence). The J segment lost 2 bases and the V segment lost 4 bases, leaving 6 bases of the junction unmatched. The CDR3 region is CASSRRTSGGLTDTQYF. CDR3 nucleotides: TGTGCCAGCAGCCGAAGGACTAGCGGGGGCCTCACAGATACGCAGTATTTT.

The rearrangement uses TRBV21-1 and TRBJ2-7; the DNA was not used to check the table's D call, TRBD2. TRBV21-1 has pseudogene status. The CDR3 covers 16 residues. Here the CDR3 reads CASSKRHSGSVYEQYF. The DNA of the CDR3 is TGTGCCAGCAGCAAACGCCATAGCGGGAGCGTGTACGAGCAGTACTTC.

This chain uses TRBV18 with TRBJ1-4, with a possible D match to TRBD1 (6 bases). This CDR3 has 15 amino acids. The V and J ends lost 0 bases and 7 bases respectively, with 12 bases between them. Germline V CDR1 and CDR2: KGHSH, LQKENI. This CDR3 is CASSPPSLGGEKLFF. The CDR3 region has the DNA TGTGCCAGCTCACCACCAAGTCTAGGGGGTGAAAAACTGTTTTTT.

This clone was seen a single time. The chain recombines TRBV19 with TRBJ2-7; D gene ambiguous. The CDR3 spans 12 residues. Per germline, CDR1 LNHDA and CDR2 SQIVND (reference sequence). V lost 7 bases and J 3 bases, leaving 10 bases between the germline ends. The CDR3 DNA sequence: TGTGCCAGTACGGGCCCGTACTACGAGCAGTACTTC. Amino acid sequence: CASTGPYYEQYF. The full variable domain, completed using reference TRBV19 and TRBJ2-7, is DGGITQSPKYLFRKEGQNVTLSCEQNLNHDAMYWYRQDPGQGLRLIYYSQIVNDFQKGDIAEGYSVSREKKESFPLTVTSAQKNPTAFYLCASTGPYYEQYFGPGTRLTVT.

This chain connects TRBV15 to TRBJ2-7, with D tentatively TRBD1 (6 bases). V was shortened by 0 bases and J by 4 bases, with 7 bases between the two germline ends. The CDR3 spans 13 residues. Per germline, CDR1 LNHNV and CDR2 YYDKDF (reference sequence). The DNA for the CDR3 is TGTGCCACCAGCAGAGATCAGGGGTACGAGCAGTACTTC. Translation: CATSRDQGYEQYF. The whole variable domain, filled in from reference TRBV15 and TRBJ2-7, reads DAMVIQNPRYQVTQFGKPVTLSCSQTLNHNVMYWYQQKSSQAPKLLFHYYDKDFNNEADTPDNFQSRRPNTSFCFLDIRSPGLGDTAMYLCATSRDQGYEQYFGPGTRLTVT.

The V and J genes are TRBV5-1 and TRBJ1-1, with 8 positions matching TRBD1. V gave up 0 bases and J gave up 6 bases; unmatched junction bases: 7. This CDR3 spans 15 amino acids. Germline CDR1 SGHRS, CDR2 YFSETQ. The CDR3 spells CASSLGQGFPPEAFF. Here the CDR3 DNA reads TGCGCCAGCAGCTTGGGACAGGGGTTTCCCCCTGAAGCTTTCTTT.

This chain links TRBV9 with TRBJ2-5, with TRBD2 identical over 9 bases. Per the germline V gene, CDR1 is SGDLS and CDR2 is YYNGEE. V trimming: 2 bases; J trimming: 5 bases; junction bases outside the gene matches: 7. The CDR3 totals 15 residues. This CDR3 is CASSVAGGPGETQYF. In DNA, the CDR3 is TGTGCCAGCAGCGTCGCGGGAGGGCCGGGGGAGACCCAGTACTTC.